This T cell receptor (beta chain) was identified during a study of T cell responses to AZD1222 COVID-19 vaccine listed by TCRdb under 2021. Regarding the research as a whole: AZD1222 recipients whose second dose came at about 4 weeks and those whose second dose came at about 12 weeks were combined into one group, since spike-specific TCR depth and breadth did not differ between the two schedules. Enrollment into the trials was organized by age into subgroups of 18-55, 56-69 and 70-plus years, and those subgroups contained roughly 150, 30 and 60 TCR-sequenced participants, respectively. A total of 230 to 250 trial participants underwent TCR sequencing, of whom around 210 had received two doses of AZD1222 and about 26 had received two doses of the MenACWY control vaccine.

About this clone: Its antigen is currently not known. Within one base of it there is no much larger clone, and no base qualities were kept.

Overall study outcomes, separate from this receptor: The whole spike protein was spanned by vaccine-associated CD4 TCRs, and dominant responses were seen in regions 160-218 and 743-854. Participants were mostly white British, with more females than males. The authors suggested clonal diversity may have been underestimated. Reportedly, close to half of the unique spike-specific TCRs recognized epitopes lying outside the regions that are mutated in the B.1.351 and B.1.1.7 variants. The 56-69-year group was small, and its depth increase did not reach significance, likely because of low power. Conclusions about previously exposed vaccinees are limited, since just 6 or 7 AZD1222 recipients were seropositive for SARS-CoV-2 at baseline. Because no day 14 peak-response samples were available, the repertoires could be characterized only after the peak T cell response. A significant rise in spike-specific TCR breadth and depth was observed after two AZD1222 doses relative to day 0 and relative to MenACWY recipients.

The CDR3 regions of human TCRbeta chains were analyzed by immunosequencing. From the authors' description of their analysis: Repertoire TCRs were checked for matches against a reference library of SARS-CoV-2-specific TCRs that had been generated using the MIRA antigen-specificity platform. Breadth meant the fraction of unique TCRs that were SARS-CoV-2-associated, whereas depth meant the fraction of total T cells that were SARS-CoV-2-associated. Using the MIRA data, each spike-specific TCR was mapped to the spike region that the TCR reacts to and placed in a CD4 or CD8 class. Log10-transformed breadth and depth values were compared by one-way ANOVA with Sidak's multiple comparisons tests. TCRdb provides this immuneACCESS table in a form limited to in-frame rearrangements. Some clones are lacking; in checked studies, under half of them reflect an unresolved V gene, and why the rest are absent is not known. The V and J calls and clone size come from that table; D and trimming were worked out from the DNA. In all, the sample holds around 180,000 clones, and around 93% of those were seen once. The ten largest clonotypes hold about 9% of the sample.

Trimming costs V 0 bases and J 3 bases, and their ends lie 9 bases apart. Inclusive of the bounding cysteine and phenylalanine, the CDR3 is 15 residues long. The only DNA kept is the CDR3, 45 bases in frame from the first base. According to the germline V gene, CDR1 reads SGHTA and CDR2 reads FQGNSA. In the paper's terms, the time point label means: baseline before first vaccination. The vaccinee samples were drawn from two UK trials, COV001 and COV002, one of which was a single-blind randomized controlled phase 2/3 trial testing AZD1222 (ChAdOx1 nCoV-19) in healthy adults. Trial participant PBMC samples were collected at day 0 and day 28 after the second dose for TCRbeta chain sequencing.

The sequence came from an adult in good health. The chain links TRBV7-2 with TRBJ1-5; a weak D assignment points to TRBD1 (5 bases agree). The sequencing here drew on peripheral blood, taken on day 0 of AZD1222 vaccination. In nucleotides, the sequence is TGTGCCAGCAGCTTAGCTGTAGGGGTCAATCAGCCCCAGCATTTT. Its amino acids are CASSLAVGVNQPQHF.